This T cell receptor (beta chain) was identified during a study of blood T cell repertoires in COVID-19. Study-wide background: From T cells, B-cell-depleted T cells, or PBMCs came the material, which was cDNA or gDNA.

Researchers sorted participants into cohorts using their self-reported clinical history. Someone with COVID-19 had been met by exposed participants within 2 weeks before study entry. Repertoires were generated with immunoSEQ multiplex PCR, while TCRdb's copy carries only in-frame clones and drops some. The sample contains about 320,000 clones, approximately 81% of which appear only once. CDR3 length equals 13 residues. Germline V gene data show CDR1 as SGHDN and CDR2 as FVKESK. Trimming shortened V by 2 bases and J by 8 bases, and 12 bases separated the two germline ends. The rearrangement uses TRBV14 and TRBJ1-2; no clear D gene. The sample consisted of PBMCs or T cells enriched from blood (not recorded which). This sequence originates from a woman aged 25-40 years who had been exposed to COVID-19. CDR3 region: CASSQLTDGGYTF. CDR3 nucleotide sequence: TGTGCCAGCAGCCAATTGACTGATGGCGGCTACACCTTC.